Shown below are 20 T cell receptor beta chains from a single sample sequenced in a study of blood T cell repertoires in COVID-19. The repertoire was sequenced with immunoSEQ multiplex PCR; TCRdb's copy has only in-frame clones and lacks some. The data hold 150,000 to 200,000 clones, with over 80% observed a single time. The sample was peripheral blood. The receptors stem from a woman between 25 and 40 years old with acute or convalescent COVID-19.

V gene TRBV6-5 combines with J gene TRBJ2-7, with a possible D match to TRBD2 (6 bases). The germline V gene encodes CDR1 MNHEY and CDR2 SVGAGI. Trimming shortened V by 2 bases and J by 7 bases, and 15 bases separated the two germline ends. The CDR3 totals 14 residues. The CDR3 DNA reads TGTGCCAGCAGTTACGCTTCCGGGACTCCGGAGCAGTACTTC. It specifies CASSYASGTPEQYF.

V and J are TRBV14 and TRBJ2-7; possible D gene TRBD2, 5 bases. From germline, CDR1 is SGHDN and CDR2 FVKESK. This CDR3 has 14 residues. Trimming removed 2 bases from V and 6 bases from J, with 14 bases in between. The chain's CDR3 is CASSQRGKGLEQYF. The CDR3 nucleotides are TGTGCCAGCAGCCAACGAGGGAAAGGACTCGAGCAGTACTTC.

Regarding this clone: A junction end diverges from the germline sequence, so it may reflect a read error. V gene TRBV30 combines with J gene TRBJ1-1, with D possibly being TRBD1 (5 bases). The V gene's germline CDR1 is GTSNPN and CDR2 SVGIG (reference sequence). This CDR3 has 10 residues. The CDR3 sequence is CAWSVLDKVF. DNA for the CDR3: TGTGCCTGGAGTGTATTGGACAAGGTCTTT.

The chain's CDR3 is CASRRQGSNEQFF. CDR3 nucleotide sequence: TGTGCCAGTAGGAGACAGGGGAGCAATGAGCAGTTCTTC. V usage is TRBV19 and J usage is TRBJ2-1, with TRBD1 matching 8 bases. CDR1 is LNHDA and CDR2 is SQIVND in the germline V gene (reference sequence). V lost 6 bases and J lost 6; bases outside the gene matches: 4. The CDR3 extends over 13 amino acids.

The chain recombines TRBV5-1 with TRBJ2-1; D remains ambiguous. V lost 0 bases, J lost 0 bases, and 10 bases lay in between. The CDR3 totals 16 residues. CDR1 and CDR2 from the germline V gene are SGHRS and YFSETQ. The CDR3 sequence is CASSLGLKNSYNEQFF. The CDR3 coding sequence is TGCGCCAGCAGCTTGGGCCTAAAGAACTCCTACAATGAGCAGTTCTTC.

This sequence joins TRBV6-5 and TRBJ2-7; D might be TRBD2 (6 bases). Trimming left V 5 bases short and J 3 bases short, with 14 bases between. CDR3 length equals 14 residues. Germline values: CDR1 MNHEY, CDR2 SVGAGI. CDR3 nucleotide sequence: TGTGCCAGCAGTAAGGGGACTGGAGGCTACGAGCAGTACTTC. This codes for CASSKGTGGYEQYF.

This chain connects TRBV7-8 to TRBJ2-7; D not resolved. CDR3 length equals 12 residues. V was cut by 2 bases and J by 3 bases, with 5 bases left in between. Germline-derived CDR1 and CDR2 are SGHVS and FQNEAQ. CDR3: CASSLLRYEQYF. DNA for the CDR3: TGTGCCAGCAGCTTACTGCGCTACGAGCAGTACTTC.

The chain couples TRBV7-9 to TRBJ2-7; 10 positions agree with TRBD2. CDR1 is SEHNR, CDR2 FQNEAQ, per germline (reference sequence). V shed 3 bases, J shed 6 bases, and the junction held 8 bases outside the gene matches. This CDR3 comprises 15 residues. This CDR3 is CASSLSLAGEGEQYF. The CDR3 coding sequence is TGTGCCAGCAGCTTGTCCCTAGCGGGAGAAGGCGAGCAGTACTTC.

The DNA of the CDR3 is TGCGCCAGCAGCCATCGAGGAGGTGATACGCAGTATTTT. It is translated as CASSHRGGDTQYF. The J gene is TRBJ2-3, the V gene TRBV4-3, with a possible D match to TRBD2 (5 bases). Germline V CDR1 and CDR2: LGHNA, YSLEER. This CDR3 is built from 13 residues. Between the trimmed V and J ends, which lost 3 bases and 6 bases, there was a span of 10 bases.

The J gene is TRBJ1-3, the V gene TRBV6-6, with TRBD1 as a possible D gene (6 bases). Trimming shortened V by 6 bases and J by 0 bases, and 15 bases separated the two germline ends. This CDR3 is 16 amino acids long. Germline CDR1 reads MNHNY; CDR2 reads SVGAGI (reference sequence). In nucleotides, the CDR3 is TGTGCCAGCAGCGGTGGGGACACCTTCTCTGGAAACACCATATATTTT. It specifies CASSGGDTFSGNTIYF.

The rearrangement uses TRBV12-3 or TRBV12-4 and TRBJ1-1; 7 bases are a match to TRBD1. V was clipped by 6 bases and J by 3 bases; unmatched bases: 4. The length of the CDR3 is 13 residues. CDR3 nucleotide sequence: TGTGCCAGCAGCCAGGGGGGTGACACTGAAGCTTTCTTT. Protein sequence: CASSQGGDTEAFF.

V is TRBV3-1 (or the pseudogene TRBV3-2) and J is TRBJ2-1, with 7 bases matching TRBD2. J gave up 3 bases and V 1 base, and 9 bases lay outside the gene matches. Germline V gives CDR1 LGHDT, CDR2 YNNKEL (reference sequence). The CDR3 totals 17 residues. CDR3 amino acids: CASSQGPGEGIYNEQFF. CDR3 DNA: TGTGCCAGCAGCCAAGGCCCCGGGGAGGGGATCTACAATGAGCAGTTCTTC.

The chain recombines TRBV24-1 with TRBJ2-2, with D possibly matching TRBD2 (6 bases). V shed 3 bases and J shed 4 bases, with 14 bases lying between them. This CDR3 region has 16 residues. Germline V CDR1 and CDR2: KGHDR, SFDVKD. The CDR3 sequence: CATSDLGGVPTGELFF. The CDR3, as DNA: TGTGCCACCAGTGATCTGGGGGGAGTACCCACCGGGGAGCTGTTTTTT.

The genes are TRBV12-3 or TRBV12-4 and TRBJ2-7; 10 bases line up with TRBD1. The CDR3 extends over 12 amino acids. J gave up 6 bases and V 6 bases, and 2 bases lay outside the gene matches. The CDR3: CASRGTGAEQYF. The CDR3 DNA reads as TGTGCCAGCAGAGGGACAGGGGCCGAGCAGTACTTC.

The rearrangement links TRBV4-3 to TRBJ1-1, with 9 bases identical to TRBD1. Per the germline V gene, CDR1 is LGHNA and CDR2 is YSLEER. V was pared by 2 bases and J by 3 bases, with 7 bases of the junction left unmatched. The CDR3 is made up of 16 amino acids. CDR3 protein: CASSQKLGQGYTEAFF. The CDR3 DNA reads TGCGCCAGCAGCCAAAAGTTGGGACAGGGTTACACTGAAGCTTTCTTT.

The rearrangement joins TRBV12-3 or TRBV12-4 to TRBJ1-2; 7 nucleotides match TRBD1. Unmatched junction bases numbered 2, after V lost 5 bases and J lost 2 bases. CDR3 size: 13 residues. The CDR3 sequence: CASSGGQNYGYTF. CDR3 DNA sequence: TGTGCCAGCAGTGGGGGACAGAACTATGGCTACACCTTC.

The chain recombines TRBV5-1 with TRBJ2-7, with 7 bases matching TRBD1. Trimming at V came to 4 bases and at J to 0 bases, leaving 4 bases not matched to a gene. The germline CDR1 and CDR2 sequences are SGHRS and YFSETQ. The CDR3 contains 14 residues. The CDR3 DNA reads TGCGCCAGCAGCCAACAGGGGAGCTCCTACGAGCAGTACTTC. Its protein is CASSQQGSSYEQYF.

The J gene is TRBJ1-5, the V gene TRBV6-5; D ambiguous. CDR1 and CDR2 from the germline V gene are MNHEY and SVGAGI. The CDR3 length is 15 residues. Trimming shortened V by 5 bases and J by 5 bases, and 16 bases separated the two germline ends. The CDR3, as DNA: TGTGCCAGCAGTATCGAGGGATTGCCCTATCAGCCCCAGCATTTT. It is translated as CASSIEGLPYQPQHF.

As DNA, the CDR3 is TGTGCCAGCAGATTTCCCGGGACTAGCGGGGTCGGGGAGCTGTTTTTT. Protein product: CASRFPGTSGVGELFF. The J gene is TRBJ2-2, the V gene TRBV28; 13 bases match TRBD2. V trimming: 6 bases; J trimming: 7 bases; junction bases outside the gene matches: 8. Germline CDR1 MDHEN, CDR2 SYDVKM. The length of the CDR3 is 16 residues.

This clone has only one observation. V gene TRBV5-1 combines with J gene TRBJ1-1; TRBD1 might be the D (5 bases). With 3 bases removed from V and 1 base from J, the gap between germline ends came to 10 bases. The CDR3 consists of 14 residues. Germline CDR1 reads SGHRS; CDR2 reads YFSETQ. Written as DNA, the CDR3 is TGCGCCAGCAGCTCCCAGGGTTGGAACACTGAAGCTTTCTTT. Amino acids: CASSSQGWNTEAFF.